This passage covers 18 T cell receptor beta chains from one sample sequenced in a study of cytomegalovirus exposure and HLA in healthy donors. 13 Jbeta primers and 60 Vbeta primers were used for the PCR. Generated by immunoSEQ multiplex PCR, the TCRdb table keeps only in-frame clones and is missing some. The sample consists of 95,000 or so clones, approximately 80% of them appearing once. Sample: PBMCs. The receptors stem from a woman in her 70s in good health and CMV-seropositive.

This clone showed up many times. The V call is TRBV2, the J call TRBJ2-3, with 9 bases that match TRBD2. Germline V gene lookup returns CDR1 SNHLY and CDR2 FYNNEI. This CDR3 is 14 amino acids long. With V trimmed by 8 bases and J by 2 bases, 5 bases remained unmatched. CDR3 bases: TGTGCCAGCGGGGGCGGGGGGGCCACAGATACGCAGTATTTT. Amino acid sequence: CASGGGGATDTQYF.

The chain has TRBV7-9 and TRBJ1-4; TRBD1 matches 7 bases. Germline trimming cut 5 bases from V and 5 bases from J; bases unmatched to any gene: 5. Germline V CDR1 and CDR2: SEHNR, FQNEAQ (reference sequence). The CDR3 loop spans 14 amino acids. CDR3 nucleotide sequence: TGTGCCAGCAGCCCTTCGACAGGGAATGAAAAACTGTTTTTT. This sequence encodes CASSPSTGNEKLFF.

The gene calls are TRBV21-1 and TRBJ2-3; the D segment call TRBD1 is taken from the table without a DNA check. TRBV21-1 is assigned pseudogene status. The CDR3 runs to 15 residues. CDR3: CASSKPGQSTDTQYF. The CDR3 region has the DNA TGTGCCAGCAGCAAACCGGGACAGAGCACAGATACGCAGTATTTT.

The chain recombines TRBV6-5 with TRBJ2-1, with 9 nucleotides matching TRBD2. Germline-derived CDR1 and CDR2 are MNHEY and SVGAGI. J was trimmed by 9 bases and V by 5 bases; bases with no gene match: 11. This CDR3 is 15 amino acids long. The CDR3, as DNA: TGTGCCAGCAGTCCCCCTGGCGGGAGGGCCGGTGAGCAGTTCTTC. This sequence encodes CASSPPGGRAGEQFF.

The chain links TRBV19 to TRBJ2-1, with TRBD2 matching 7 bases. J gave up 10 bases and V 4 bases, and 4 bases lay outside the gene matches. CDR1 and CDR2 (germline): LNHDA, SQIVND (reference sequence). The CDR3 sequence is 12 residues long. CDR3 DNA sequence: TGTGCCAGTAGTACTAGCGGTCCAGAGCAGTTCTTC. Amino acids: CASSTSGPEQFF.

The chain joins TRBV7-6 to TRBJ2-7; 9 bases fit TRBD2. Per germline, CDR1 SGHVS and CDR2 FNYEAQ. J lost 2 bases, V lost 4 bases, and 9 bases had no gene match. This CDR3 is 16 amino acids long. CDR3 DNA: TGTGCCAGCAGCTCCGTCGGTTTAGCGGGGGCCTACGAGCAGTACTTC. It translates to CASSSVGLAGAYEQYF.

V is TRBV6-5 and J is TRBJ2-5; tentative D call: TRBD2 (6 bases). The germline gives CDR1 MNHEY, CDR2 SVGAGI. Trimming took off 2 bases at V and 5 bases at J, with 18 bases between the two ends. The CDR3 is 16 amino acids. CDR3 coding DNA: TGTGCCAGCAGTTACAGGGGCGGGACGGGGTCGGAGACCCAGTACTTC. Translated: CASSYRGGTGSETQYF.

The CDR3 DNA reads as TGTGCCAGCAGCTTAGATGGTGCGTCCGGGGAGCTGTTTTTT. It codes for CASSLDGASGELFF. The chain has TRBV11-3 and TRBJ2-2; the D is unclear. Deletions cut 0 bases from V and 6 bases from J, with 8 bases between. This CDR3 spans 14 amino acids. Germline CDR1 reads SGHNT; CDR2 reads YENEEA. Drawing the rest from reference TRBV11-3 and TRBJ2-2, the complete variable domain is EAGVVQSPRYKIIEKKQPVAFWCNPISGHNTLYWYLQNLGQGPELLIRYENEEAVDDSQLPKDRFSAERLKGVDSTLKIQPAELGDSAVYLCASSLDGASGELFFGEGSRLTVL.

The chain uses TRBV12-5 and TRBJ2-3; D gene ambiguous. V lost 5 bases and J 4 bases, leaving 4 bases between the germline ends. The germline CDR1 and CDR2 sequences are LGHNT and FRNRAP. The CDR3 spans 11 residues. CDR3 bases: TGTGCTAGTGGTATATCAGATACGCAGTATTTT. Amino acids: CASGISDTQYF.

The rearrangement joins TRBV7-3 to TRBJ2-2; weak D call: TRBD2 (6 bases). CDR3 size: 16 residues. Germline values: CDR1 SGHTA, CDR2 FQGTGA. V lost 2 bases and J lost 2, with 12 bases in between. The CDR3 sequence is CASSLGTAGNTGELFF. The CDR3 DNA reads TGTGCCAGCAGCTTAGGAACAGCGGGTAACACCGGGGAGCTGTTTTTT.

The count of this clone is one. This chain uses TRBV19 with TRBJ1-2, with D perhaps TRBD1 (6 bases). The CDR3 runs to 14 residues. V lost 1 base and J 4 bases, leaving 10 bases between the germline ends. Germline CDR1 and CDR2: LNHDA and SQIVND (reference sequence). CDR3 nucleotide sequence: TGTGCCAGTAGTATAGTTGGACAGTCCTATGGCTACACCTTC. Amino acids: CASSIVGQSYGYTF.

The rearrangement uses TRBV7-2 and TRBJ1-1; 7 positions match TRBD1. The V gene's germline CDR1 is SGHTA and CDR2 FQGNSA. The CDR3 has 13 residues. With V trimmed by 8 bases and J by 4 bases, 7 bases remained unmatched. CDR3 loop: CASGRQGITEAFF. The CDR3 bases are TGTGCCAGCGGAAGACAGGGAATCACTGAAGCTTTCTTT.

The rearrangement joins TRBV11-2 to TRBJ2-2, with 9 bases matching TRBD2. The CDR3 length is 17 residues. In germline, CDR1 is SGHAT, CDR2 FQNNGV. V lost 5 bases to trimming and J lost 2 bases; unmatched junction nucleotides: 9. This CDR3 reads CASSPRGGLANTGELFF. Here the CDR3 DNA reads TGTGCCAGCAGCCCCAGGGGGGGACTAGCTAACACCGGGGAGCTGTTTTTT.

The rearrangement uses TRBV27 and TRBJ1-6, with unresolved D. CDR1 MNHEY and CDR2 SMNVEV come from the germline V gene (reference sequence). The V and J ends lost 5 bases and 7 bases respectively, with 18 bases between them. The CDR3 consists of 16 residues. The CDR3 loop is CASSLKGRAGNSPLHF. The DNA for the CDR3 is TGTGCCAGCAGTCTCAAAGGACGGGCGGGGAATTCACCCCTCCACTTT.

In its sample, this clone was seen once. This chain joins TRBV5-1 and TRBJ1-2, with 9 bases that match TRBD1. This CDR3 contains 16 residues. Germline V gene lookup returns CDR1 SGHRS and CDR2 YFSETQ. Losses at the gene ends were 1 base for V and 2 bases for J; bases not matched to a gene: 6. The CDR3 loop reads CASSLLGQGGNYGYTF. CDR3 in DNA: TGCGCCAGCAGCTTGTTGGGACAGGGTGGGAACTATGGCTACACCTTC.

The V and J genes are TRBV5-4 and TRBJ2-7; D is uncertain. The CDR3 has 13 residues. Germline V gives CDR1 SGHNT, CDR2 YYREEE (reference sequence). V was pared by 1 base and J by 4 bases, with 9 bases between. CDR3 protein: CASSLSQNYEQYF. CDR3 nucleotide sequence: TGTGCCAGCAGCTTGAGTCAGAATTACGAGCAGTACTTC.

The V gene is TRBV14, the J gene TRBJ2-1, with a weak D call TRBD2 (5 bases). The CDR3 runs to 17 residues. Trimming left V 0 bases short and J 5 bases short, with 17 bases between. In germline, CDR1 is SGHDN, CDR2 FVKESK. The CDR3: CASSQDFTGIVHNEQFF. CDR3 nucleotides: TGTGCCAGCAGCCAAGATTTCACCGGGATCGTCCACAATGAGCAGTTCTTC. The whole variable domain, filled in from reference TRBV14 and TRBJ2-1, reads EAGVTQFPSHSVIEKGQTVTLRCDPISGHDNLYWYRRVMGKEIKFLLHFVKESKQDESGMPNNRFLAERTGGTYSTLKVQPAELEDSGVYFCASSQDFTGIVHNEQFFGPGTRLTVL.

The chain links TRBV19 to TRBJ2-2; maybe TRBD2 (6 bases). The V end was cut by 1 base, the J end by 3 bases, with 6 bases between. Looked up from germline, CDR1 is LNHDA and CDR2 is SQIVND (reference sequence). The CDR3 is made up of 14 amino acids. The CDR3 is CASSIAGDTGELFF. CDR3 coding DNA: TGTGCCAGTAGTATAGCGGGGGACACCGGGGAGCTGTTTTTT.